The next 32 T cell receptor beta chains were all read from a single sample in a study of T-cell memory formation after mild COVID-19. MiXCR was run by TCRdb on the 5' RACE reads, yielding one entry per CDR3 protein. The data show 300,000 to 400,000 distinct CDR3 sequences, more than 15% seen once. The sequenced material came from PBMCs or a T cell subset sorted from them (not recorded which). These receptor sequences come from a man aged 18-30 years who had mild COVID-19 (a few samples of this study predate the infection). Cell type and time point are not known.

Only a few counts were recorded for this clonotype. The chain combines TRBV7-2 with TRBJ2-3; D unclear. V was pared by 7 bases and J by 2 bases, with 7 bases between. Germline V gene data show CDR1 as SGHTA and CDR2 as FQGNSA. CDR3 length: 12 residues. In nucleotides, the CDR3 is TGTGCCAGCACCTTTTACACAGATACGCAGTATTTT. It specifies CASTFYTDTQYF. Variable domain in full (rest from reference TRBV7-2 and TRBJ2-3): GAGVSQSPSNKVTEKGKDVELRCDPISGHTALYWYRQSLGQGLEFLIYFQGNSAPDKSGLPSDRFSAERTGGSVSTLTIQRTQQEDSAVYLCASTFYTDTQYFGPGTRLTVL.

The chain has TRBV20-1 and TRBJ2-2, with D perhaps being TRBD1 or TRBD2 (5 bases each). Trimming pared 6 bases from V and 4 bases from J, leaving 15 bases between. This CDR3 contains 14 residues. Germline CDR1 reads DFQATT; CDR2 reads SNEGSKA (reference sequence). The CDR3 sequence is CSAPLRGSTGELFF. The CDR3, as DNA: TGCAGTGCCCCTCTCCGGGGCAGCACCGGGGAGCTGTTTTTT.

This clonotype was detected a few times. The rearrangement joins TRBV5-1 to TRBJ1-1, with D maybe TRBD1 (6 bases). The CDR3 consists of 14 residues. V lost 5 bases to trimming and J lost 0 bases, with 11 bases between them. CDR1 is SGHRS and CDR2 is YFSETQ in the germline V gene. CDR3 in amino acids: CASRKDSMNTEAFF. As DNA, the CDR3 is TGCGCCAGCAGAAAGGACAGTATGAACACTGAAGCTTTCTTT.

This clonotype was counted many times. The chain has TRBV4-3 and TRBJ2-4; 9 bases match TRBD1. The ends lost 4 bases at V and 5 bases at J; junction bases unmatched: 0. The CDR3 sequence is 13 residues long. CDR1 and CDR2 (germline): LGHNA, YSLEER. The CDR3 sequence is CASSRDRENIQYF. DNA of the CDR3: TGCGCCAGCAGCCGGGACAGGGAAAACATTCAGTACTTC.

This clonotype was seen a handful of times. This sequence joins TRBV5-1 and TRBJ1-2, with D perhaps TRBD1 (5 bases). With 4 bases removed from V and 5 bases from J, the gap between germline ends came to 12 bases. This CDR3 is 13 amino acids long. Germline V CDR1 and CDR2: SGHRS, YFSETQ. CDR3 loop: CASSQDGQYGYTF. The CDR3 DNA follows: TGCGCCAGCAGCCAGGACGGACAATATGGCTACACCTTC.

The chain couples TRBV7-9 to TRBJ2-3; 8 nucleotides line up with TRBD1. The germline V gene has CDR1 SEHNR and CDR2 FQNEAQ (reference sequence). The CDR3 covers 15 residues. After removal of 5 bases from V and 2 bases from J, the junction contained 6 bases not matched to a gene. The CDR3 DNA reads as TGTGCCAGCAGCCAACAGGGGGTTGACACAGATACGCAGTATTTT. Translating gives CASSQQGVDTDTQYF. Together with reference TRBV7-9 and TRBJ2-3, the CDR3 gives the full variable domain: DTGVSQNPRHKITKRGQNVTFRCDPISEHNRLYWYRQTLGQGPEFLTYFQNEAQLEKSRLLSDRFSAERPKGSFSTLEIQRTEQGDSAMYLCASSQQGVDTDTQYFGPGTRLTVL.

V usage is TRBV6-5 and J usage is TRBJ2-7, with D perhaps matching TRBD1 (6 bases). Germline CDR1 and CDR2: MNHEY and SVGAGI. V was cut by 6 bases and J by 6 bases, with 18 bases left in between. This CDR3 is built from 14 residues. The CDR3 region is CASSEILQGVEQYF. CDR3 coding DNA: TGTGCCAGCAGCGAAATACTACAGGGAGTCGAGCAGTACTTC.

In its sample, this clonotype was seen once. The V gene is TRBV14, the J gene TRBJ1-1, with no clear D. Germline CDR1 and CDR2: SGHDN and FVKESK. CDR3 length: 15 residues. Between the trimmed V and J ends, which lost 1 base and 6 bases, there was a span of 15 bases. The CDR3 loop is CASSQAFGFEAEAFF. CDR3 bases: TGTGCCAGCAGCCAAGCCTTCGGGTTTGAGGCTGAAGCTTTCTTT.

There are a few counts of this clonotype. The chain combines TRBV5-1 with TRBJ1-2; possible D gene TRBD1, 6 bases. Germline-derived CDR1 and CDR2 are SGHRS and YFSETQ. This CDR3 is built from 15 residues. V gave up 0 bases and J gave up 5 bases, with 14 bases separating them. CDR3 protein: CASSLAAGVRYGYTF. DNA for the CDR3: TGCGCCAGCAGCTTGGCGGCAGGGGTAAGGTATGGCTACACCTTC.

This clonotype occurred once. This chain uses TRBV18 with TRBJ2-5; weak D call: TRBD1 (5 bases). The V and J ends lost 1 base and 2 bases respectively, with 11 bases between them. CDR3 length equals 15 residues. In germline, CDR1 is KGHSH, CDR2 LQKENI. CDR3 sequence: CASSPLSGRQETQYF. DNA of the CDR3: TGTGCCAGCTCACCACTCTCAGGGCGGCAAGAGACCCAGTACTTC.

This clonotype has a handful of counts. The gene calls are TRBV2 and TRBJ2-5; 12 nucleotides agree with TRBD2. CDR1 and CDR2 from the germline V gene are SNHLY and FYNNEI. Trimming removed 8 bases from V and 3 bases from J; junction bases left unmatched: 7. This CDR3 has 15 residues. The DNA of the CDR3 is TGTGCCAGCGGAGGACTAGCGGGACCCGAAGAGACCCAGTACTTC. This translates into CASGGLAGPEETQYF.

The table lists this clonotype with a few counts. The chain links TRBV7-3 to TRBJ2-5; tentative D call: TRBD2 (5 bases). This CDR3 spans 15 amino acids. V gave up 5 bases and J gave up 5 bases, with 18 bases separating them. From germline, CDR1 is SGHTA and CDR2 FQGTGA. The CDR3 DNA reads as TGTGCCAGCAGCCCAACCGAGGGTCCATGGGAGACCCAGTACTTC. Protein: CASSPTEGPWETQYF. Full variable domain (rest looked up from reference TRBV7-3 and TRBJ2-5): GAGVSQTPSNKVTEKGKYVELRCDPISGHTALYWYRQSLGQGPEFLIYFQGTGAADDSGLPNDRFFAVRPEGSVSTLKIQRTERGDSAVYLCASSPTEGPWETQYFGPGTRLLVL.

About this clonotype itself: The junction does not match germline at one end; this may be a read error. The rearrangement uses TRBV2 and TRBJ2-2; no reliable D call. This CDR3 has 14 residues. The V gene's germline CDR1 is SNHLY and CDR2 FYNNEI. CDR3 in DNA: TGTGCCAGCAGGGAAGGACCGTACACCGGGGAGCTGTTTTTT. Amino acid sequence: CASREGPYTGELFF.

In the case of this clonotype: One junction end does not reproduce the germline sequence, and a read error may be involved. V usage is TRBV4-3 and J usage is TRBJ2-1, with TRBD1 matching over 9 bases. The CDR3 is 17 amino acids. Germline lookup yields CDR1 LGHNA and CDR2 YSLEER. CDR3 in DNA: TGCGCCAGCAGCCAGGAGAGGGACAGGGCGAATGTTTATGAGCGGTTCTTC. As protein: CASSQERDRANVYERFF.

This clonotype has a handful of counts. The chain uses TRBV4-1 and TRBJ2-1; D is possibly TRBD2 (5 bases). The length of the CDR3 is 16 residues. Germline CDR1 MGHRA, CDR2 YSYEKL. Deletions cut 1 base from V and 6 bases from J, with 16 bases between. CDR3 in amino acids: CASSQATRVGANEQFF. DNA of the CDR3: TGCGCCAGCAGCCAAGCCACTAGGGTAGGAGCCAATGAGCAGTTCTTC.

This rearrangement joins TRBV19 to TRBJ2-3, with 8 bases aligning to TRBD1. V was pared by 1 base and J by 10 bases, with 7 bases of the junction left unmatched. Germline lookup yields CDR1 LNHDA and CDR2 SQIVND (reference sequence). This CDR3 contains 14 residues. The CDR3 region is CASSIGDRLGSQYF. CDR3 in DNA: TGTGCCAGTAGTATAGGGGACAGGCTGGGATCGCAGTATTTT.

CDR3 sequence reads: CASSLTQYNEKLFF. CDR3 bases: TGCGCCAGCAGCCTTACACAGTATAATGAAAAACTGTTTTTT. The chain uses TRBV5-1 and TRBJ1-4; D gene ambiguous. CDR1 is SGHRS and CDR2 is YFSETQ in the germline V gene. The germline V and J ends were trimmed by 4 bases and 4 bases, with 11 bases remaining between them. CDR3 size: 14 residues.

As regards this clonotype: Relative to the germline gene, one junction end is altered; a read error may explain this. The rearrangement links TRBV5-6 to TRBJ2-5, with a tentative D call TRBD2 (6 bases). The length of the CDR3 is 14 residues. Germline-derived CDR1 and CDR2 are SGHDT and YYEEEE. CDR3 nucleotides: TGTGCCAGCAACTTGGAGGGACACCAAGAGACCCAGTACTTC. Translating gives CASNLEGHQETQYF. Filled out from reference TRBV5-6 and TRBJ2-5, the complete variable domain reads DAGVTQSPTHLIKTRGQQVTLRCSPKSGHDTVSWYQQALGQGPQFIFQYYEEEERQRGNFPDRFSGHQFPNYSSELNVNALLLGDSALYLCASNLEGHQETQYFGPGTRLLVL.

This clonotype was counted between two and nine times. The chain joins TRBV6-6 to TRBJ2-7, with TRBD1 matching over 8 bases. The CDR3 covers 15 residues. V shed 0 bases and J 3 bases; nucleotides not matched to a gene: 4. Germline CDR1 reads MNHNY; CDR2 reads SVGAGI (reference sequence). CDR3 region: CASSYSGDRIYEQYV. The CDR3 DNA reads as TGTGCCAGCAGTTACTCGGGGGACAGGATCTACGAGCAGTACGTC.

This clonotype was seen a handful of times. DNA for the CDR3: TGTGCCAGCAGCTTGAAGGGACAGACCTATGGCTACACCTTC. As protein: CASSLKGQTYGYTF. The rearrangement links TRBV5-6 to TRBJ1-2; 7 bases are a match to TRBD1. The CDR3 extends over 14 amino acids. With V trimmed by 1 base and J by 4 bases, 4 bases remained unmatched. Germline V gene sequence: CDR1 SGHDT, CDR2 YYEEEE.

This clonotype was seen only a few times. The chain combines TRBV4-3 with TRBJ2-1, with D unclear. The V gene's germline CDR1 is LGHNA and CDR2 YSLEER. V lost 1 base to trimming and J lost 0 bases, with 10 bases between them. CDR3 length equals 16 residues. CDR3 residues: CASSQGSAASYNEQFF. In DNA, the CDR3 is TGCGCCAGCAGCCAAGGGTCGGCGGCCTCCTACAATGAGCAGTTCTTC.

The table lists this clonotype with a few counts. This chain links TRBV6-5 with TRBJ1-2; weak D call: TRBD1 (5 bases). Germline values: CDR1 MNHEY, CDR2 SVGAGI. The CDR3 has 16 amino acids. The ends were cut back, 5 bases at V and 7 bases at J, with 23 bases in the middle. The CDR3 reads CASSRRGYPSWGGYTF. CDR3 nucleotide sequence: TGTGCCAGCAGTCGACGGGGGTACCCGTCATGGGGTGGCTACACCTTC.

This clonotype was counted a few times. The V call is TRBV5-1, the J call TRBJ1-1; D is perhaps TRBD1 (5 bases). Trimming removed 4 bases at V and 5 bases at J, with 18 bases between. Germline CDR1 SGHRS, CDR2 YFSETQ. The CDR3 contains 15 residues. CDR3 in amino acids: CASSPLSGVGTEAFF. DNA of the CDR3: TGCGCCAGCAGCCCACTTTCGGGGGTAGGGACTGAAGCTTTCTTT. Based on the CDR3 plus reference TRBV5-1 and TRBJ1-1, the full variable domain is KAGVTQTPRYLIKTRGQQVTLSCSPISGHRSVSWYQQTPGQGLQFLFEYFSETQRNKGNFPGRFSGRQFSNSRSEMNVSTLELGDSALYLCASSPLSGVGTEAFFGQGTRLTVV.

Only a few counts were recorded for this clonotype. The chain links TRBV4-1 to TRBJ2-1; 12 nucleotides agree with TRBD2. CDR3 length equals 15 residues. V gave up 3 bases and J gave up 6 bases; unmatched junction bases: 3. Germline V lookup: CDR1 MGHRA, CDR2 YSYEKL. The CDR3 nucleotides are TGCGCCAGCAGCCAGCTACTAGCGGGGGGCAATGAGCAGTTCTTC. Its protein product is CASSQLLAGGNEQFF.

This clonotype was seen a handful of times. The chain recombines TRBV5-1 with TRBJ2-6, with D possibly being TRBD1 or TRBD2 (6 bases each). The CDR3 totals 17 residues. V shed 0 bases and J shed 0 bases, with 10 bases lying between them. CDR1 is SGHRS, CDR2 YFSETQ, per germline. As DNA, the CDR3 is TGCGCCAGCAGCTTGGCCGGGGGCAGCTCTGGGGCCAACGTCCTGACTTTC. Its protein product is CASSLAGGSSGANVLTF.

This clonotype was counted many times. The V call is TRBV18, the J call TRBJ2-1, with TRBD2 matching 7 bases. The germline V gene has CDR1 KGHSH and CDR2 LQKENI. This CDR3 comprises 14 residues. V was clipped by 0 bases and J by 7 bases; unmatched bases: 3. The CDR3 DNA follows: TGTGCCAGCTCACCACCCCGGGGGGTGAATGAGCAGTTCTTC. This gives the protein CASSPPRGVNEQFF.

V and J are TRBV5-4 and TRBJ2-5, with TRBD1 matching over 7 bases. The ends lost 0 bases at V and 6 bases at J; junction bases unmatched: 8. This CDR3 contains 15 residues. Germline V lookup: CDR1 SGHNT, CDR2 YYREEE (reference sequence). The DNA for the CDR3 is TGTGCCAGCAGCTTGGCCCCGGGACAGACGAAGACCCAGTACTTC. It encodes CASSLAPGQTKTQYF.

The gene calls are TRBV5-1 and TRBJ1-1, with D hard to call. Germline V gene data show CDR1 as SGHRS and CDR2 as YFSETQ. CDR3 size: 15 residues. V was clipped by 2 bases and J by 3 bases, with 14 bases between them. The CDR3 spells CASSLGLSGDTEAFF. The CDR3 DNA is TGCGCCAGCAGCTTAGGGCTCAGTGGGGACACTGAAGCTTTCTTT.

V and J are TRBV27 and TRBJ2-1, with 8 bases fitting TRBD1. The CDR3 is 15 amino acids. Per germline, CDR1 MNHEY and CDR2 SMNVEV (reference sequence). With 6 bases clipped from V and 5 bases from J, the junction kept 9 bases outside the gene matches. CDR3 DNA sequence: TGTGCCAGCAGCCCGCGGCAGGGGGCTAACAATGAGCAGTTCTTC. It is translated as CASSPRQGANNEQFF.

This clonotype was found many times. A junction boundary mismatches the germline segment, possibly from a read error. CDR3 in amino acids: CASSLAGGLETQYF. The CDR3 DNA is TGTGCCAGCAGCTTAGCGGGGGGGCTGGAGACCCAGTACTTC. The V call is TRBV12-3 or TRBV12-4, the J call TRBJ2-5; 11 bases agree with TRBD2. The CDR3 consists of 14 residues.

This clonotype was seen ten or more times. The V call is TRBV7-3, the J call TRBJ2-5; TRBD1 matches at 8 bases. The CDR3 consists of 15 residues. CDR1 and CDR2 from the germline V gene are SGHTA and FQGTGA. Trimming removed 5 bases from V and 5 bases from J; junction bases left unmatched: 10. CDR3 protein: CASSPGQGRAETQYF. As DNA, the CDR3 is TGTGCCAGCAGCCCAGGACAGGGTCGAGCGGAGACCCAGTACTTC.

Only a few counts were recorded for this clonotype. V gene TRBV29-1 combines with J gene TRBJ1-1; maybe TRBD1 (5 bases). V lost 3 bases and J 6 bases, leaving 20 bases between the germline ends. This CDR3 is built from 15 residues. The germline V gene has CDR1 SQVTM and CDR2 ANQGSEA. The CDR3 reads CSVEGLIGTEAEAFF. DNA for the CDR3: TGCAGCGTTGAGGGGCTTATAGGGACTGAGGCTGAAGCTTTCTTT.